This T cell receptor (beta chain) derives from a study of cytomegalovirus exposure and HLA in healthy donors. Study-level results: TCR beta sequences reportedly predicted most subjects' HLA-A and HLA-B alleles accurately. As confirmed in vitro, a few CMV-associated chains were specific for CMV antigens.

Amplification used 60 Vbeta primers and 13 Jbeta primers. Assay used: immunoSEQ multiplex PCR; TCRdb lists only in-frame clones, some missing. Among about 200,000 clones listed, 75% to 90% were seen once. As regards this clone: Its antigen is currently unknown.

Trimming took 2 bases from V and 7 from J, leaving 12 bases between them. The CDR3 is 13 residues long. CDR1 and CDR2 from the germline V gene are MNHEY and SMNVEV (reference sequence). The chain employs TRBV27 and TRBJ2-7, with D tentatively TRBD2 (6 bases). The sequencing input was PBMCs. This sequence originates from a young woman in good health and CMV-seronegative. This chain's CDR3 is CASSLRRGWEQYF. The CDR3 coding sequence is TGTGCCAGCAGTTTAAGGCGGGGCTGGGAGCAGTACTTC.